These T cell receptor beta chains were read from a single sample in a study of sequential checkpoint blockade in melanoma. Only in-frame clones appear in the TCRdb table, and some are missing; sequencing was by immunoSEQ multiplex PCR. This sample carries under 15,000 clones, approximately 69% of them seen once, and the ten largest clones take around 25%. Sample: CD8+ T cells sorted from blood (inferred from file names), taken from a patient given nivolumab and ipilimumab in sequence. The receptors stem from a human donor with melanoma. Each CDR3 is given with its conserved first and last residue. A D gene is named only where the DNA matches it firmly. Some rows mark clone size as missing; the rest say once, few, many or name a class of expanded clone.

v_call: TRBV11-1; d_call: NA; clone_size: NA; j_call: TRBJ1-2; cdr3_nt: TGTGCCAGCAGCTCTGGATTGACAGCCTATATGGATGGCTACACCTTC; cdr3_aa: CASSSGLTAYMDGYTF
v_call: TRBV19; d_call: TRBD2; clone_size: NA; j_call: TRBJ2-7; cdr3_nt: TGTGCCAGTAGTATATCAGCGGGAGCCTACGAGCAGTACTTC; cdr3_aa: CASSISAGAYEQYF
v_call: TRBV7-2; d_call: TRBD1; clone_size: NA; j_call: TRBJ2-7; cdr3_nt: TGTGCCAGCACTCCCACAGGGGGTACCTACGAGCAGTACTTC; cdr3_aa: CASTPTGGTYEQYF
v_call: TRBV15; d_call: NA; clone_size: NA; j_call: TRBJ1-3; cdr3_nt: TGTGCCACCAGCAGAGGGGCAGGGTCAGGCTCCTCAGGAAACACCATATATTTT; cdr3_aa: CATSRGAGSGSSGNTIYF
v_call: TRBV5-4; d_call: TRBD1; clone_size: NA; j_call: TRBJ2-5; cdr3_nt: TGTGCCAGCAGCTCGACAGGGAGAGAAGAGACCCAGTACTTC; cdr3_aa: CASSSTGREETQYF
v_call: TRBV2; d_call: TRBD2; clone_size: NA; j_call: TRBJ2-1; cdr3_nt: TGTGCCAGCAGTGTAGCGGGAGCCCCTACTTACAATGAGCAGTTCTTC; cdr3_aa: CASSVAGAPTYNEQFF
v_call: TRBV19; d_call: NA; clone_size: few; j_call: TRBJ1-1; cdr3_nt: TGTGCCAGTAGTATGGCCATGAACACTGAAGCTTTCTTT; cdr3_aa: CASSMAMNTEAFF
v_call: TRBV27; d_call: NA; clone_size: NA; j_call: TRBJ1-1; cdr3_nt: TGTGCCAGCAGTTTTAGCCAGAACACTGAAGCTTTCTTT; cdr3_aa: CASSFSQNTEAFF
v_call: TRBV6-5; d_call: TRBD1; clone_size: NA; j_call: TRBJ2-1; cdr3_nt: TGTGCCAGCAGTTACTCAGGGGGCGGTGAGCAGTTCTTC; cdr3_aa: CASSYSGGGEQFF
v_call: TRBV9; d_call: NA; clone_size: NA; j_call: TRBJ1-2; cdr3_nt: TGTGCCAGCAGCGTAGGGCAGGGCCTCTATGGCTACACCTTC; cdr3_aa: CASSVGQGLYGYTF
v_call: TRBV19; d_call: NA; clone_size: NA; j_call: TRBJ1-1; cdr3_nt: TGTGCCAGTAGTCCCACACTGACAGTTCTGAACACTGAAGCTTTCTTT; cdr3_aa: CASSPTLTVLNTEAFF
v_call: TRBV5-4; d_call: NA; clone_size: NA; j_call: TRBJ2-5; cdr3_nt: TGTGCCAGCAGCATCGGACTGGTGAGGGACCAGTACTTC; cdr3_aa: CASSIGLVRDQYF
v_call: TRBV5-1; d_call: NA; clone_size: few; j_call: TRBJ2-1; cdr3_nt: TGCGCCAGCAGCTTAGGGACTGGGGTCAATGAGCAGTTCTTC; cdr3_aa: CASSLGTGVNEQFF
v_call: TRBV19; d_call: TRBD1; clone_size: medium-sized; j_call: TRBJ1-3; cdr3_nt: TGTGCCAGTAGCCGTCGACAGGGGGACTCTGGAAACACCATATATTTT; cdr3_aa: CASSRRQGDSGNTIYF
v_call: TRBV13; d_call: NA; clone_size: NA; j_call: TRBJ2-1; cdr3_nt: TGTGCCAGCAGCTACTCTAGTGAGCAGTTCTTC; cdr3_aa: CASSYSSEQFF
v_call: TRBV27; d_call: TRBD1; clone_size: NA; j_call: TRBJ2-7; cdr3_nt: TGTGCCAGCAGTACGGGACAGGGCTACGAGCAGTACTTC; cdr3_aa: CASSTGQGYEQYF
v_call: TRBV6-1; d_call: NA; clone_size: NA; j_call: TRBJ1-5; cdr3_nt: TGTGCCAGCGTATCGGACAGAAACATCAATCAGCCCCAGCATTTT; cdr3_aa: CASVSDRNINQPQHF
v_call: TRBV7-6; d_call: TRBD2; clone_size: NA; j_call: TRBJ2-5; cdr3_nt: TGTGCCAGCAGCCCCGGACTAGCCTCTAGTGAGCAGTACTTC; cdr3_aa: CASSPGLASSEQYF
v_call: TRBV7-9; d_call: TRBD2; clone_size: NA; j_call: TRBJ2-7; cdr3_nt: TGTGCCAGCAGTGGGGGCGGGAGGAACCACGAGCAGTACTTC; cdr3_aa: CASSGGGRNHEQYF
v_call: TRBV5-5; d_call: NA; clone_size: NA; j_call: TRBJ2-7; cdr3_nt: TGTGCCAGCAGCCAAGACGAGGGCTCCTACGAGCAGTACTTC; cdr3_aa: CASSQDEGSYEQYF
v_call: TRBV6-6; d_call: NA; clone_size: NA; j_call: TRBJ2-1; cdr3_nt: TGTGCCAGCAGTCCGGACAGCATCACCTACAATGAGCAGTTCTTC; cdr3_aa: CASSPDSITYNEQFF
v_call: TRBV9; d_call: TRBD2; clone_size: few; j_call: TRBJ2-7; cdr3_nt: TGTGCCAGCAGCGTCCTAGCGGGGAACTACGAGCAGTACTTC; cdr3_aa: CASSVLAGNYEQYF
v_call: TRBV10-2; d_call: NA; clone_size: once; j_call: TRBJ2-3; cdr3_nt: TGCGCCAGCAGTCCAGGGGCAGGCACAGATACGCAGTATTTT; cdr3_aa: CASSPGAGTDTQYF
v_call: TRBV5-6; d_call: TRBD1; clone_size: NA; j_call: TRBJ2-2; cdr3_nt: TGTGCCAGCAGTGGGACAGGGCCCACCGGGGAGCTGTTTTTT; cdr3_aa: CASSGTGPTGELFF
v_call: TRBV5-6; d_call: NA; clone_size: NA; j_call: TRBJ2-3; cdr3_nt: TGTGCCAGCAGCTTGGGGGGGGGCTCGACAGATACGCAGTATTTT; cdr3_aa: CASSLGGGSTDTQYF
v_call: TRBV19; d_call: NA; clone_size: NA; j_call: TRBJ2-2; cdr3_nt: TGTGCCAGTAAGTTCTCGGACAGAGCGGCGAGCACCGGGGAGCTGTTTTTT; cdr3_aa: CASKFSDRAASTGELFF
v_call: TRBV7-9; d_call: NA; clone_size: few; j_call: TRBJ1-4; cdr3_nt: TGTGCCAGCAGCTTACCCTTCCGGACTAATGAAAAACTGTTTTTT; cdr3_aa: CASSLPFRTNEKLFF
v_call: TRBV7-9; d_call: NA; clone_size: NA; j_call: TRBJ2-2; cdr3_nt: TGTGCCAGCAGCGTCGGCGGGGAGCTGTTTTTT; cdr3_aa: CASSVGGELFF
v_call: TRBV4-3; d_call: NA; clone_size: NA; j_call: TRBJ2-3; cdr3_nt: TGCGCCAGCAGCCCCCTGCCCCGGTGGGATACGCAGTATTTT; cdr3_aa: CASSPLPRWDTQYF
v_call: TRBV30; d_call: TRBD1; clone_size: once; j_call: TRBJ1-3; cdr3_nt: TGTGCCCGAGGACAGGATGGGCTGAAGGCTGGAAACACCATATATTTT; cdr3_aa: CARGQDGLKAGNTIYF
v_call: TRBV7-9; d_call: TRBD1; clone_size: NA; j_call: TRBJ2-3; cdr3_nt: TGTGCCAGCAGCCGACCATTGACAGGGGCAGATACGCAGTATTTT; cdr3_aa: CASSRPLTGADTQYF
v_call: TRBV11-2; d_call: NA; clone_size: few; j_call: TRBJ1-6; cdr3_nt: TGTGCCAGCAGCATTATCCAGGGTGATAATTCACCCCTCCACTTT; cdr3_aa: CASSIIQGDNSPLHF
v_call: TRBV7-9; d_call: TRBD2; clone_size: NA; j_call: TRBJ2-3; cdr3_nt: TGTGCCAGCAGCTTAGGCGGCGGGGGGGCTCACACAGATACGCAGTATTTT; cdr3_aa: CASSLGGGGAHTDTQYF
v_call: TRBV25-1; d_call: TRBD1; clone_size: NA; j_call: TRBJ2-1; cdr3_nt: TGTGCCAGCAGTGACCTCAACTTGGGGACAGGGCAGTTCTTC; cdr3_aa: CASSDLNLGTGQFF
v_call: TRBV7-9; d_call: TRBD2; clone_size: NA; j_call: TRBJ2-3; cdr3_nt: TGTGCCAGCAGCTTAGAGTCACTAGCGGATACGCAGTATTTT; cdr3_aa: CASSLESLADTQYF
v_call: TRBV12-5; d_call: NA; clone_size: NA; j_call: TRBJ2-3; cdr3_nt: TGTGCTAGTGGTCCAGGAACAGGGTCCGCAGATACGCAGTATTTT; cdr3_aa: CASGPGTGSADTQYF
v_call: TRBV7-6; d_call: NA; clone_size: NA; j_call: TRBJ2-2; cdr3_nt: TGTGCCAGCAGCTTGGACAGCTTGGATAACACCGGGGAGCTGTTTTTT; cdr3_aa: CASSLDSLDNTGELFF
v_call: TRBV30; d_call: TRBD2; clone_size: NA; j_call: TRBJ2-3; cdr3_nt: TGTGCCTGGAGGAGCGGGAGGAATCCTCCCACAGATACGCAGTATTTT; cdr3_aa: CAWRSGRNPPTDTQYF
v_call: TRBV9; d_call: TRBD2; clone_size: NA; j_call: TRBJ2-1; cdr3_nt: TGTGCCAGCGATAGCGGGGCCTACAATGAGCAGTTCTTC; cdr3_aa: CASDSGAYNEQFF
v_call: TRBV7-6; d_call: NA; clone_size: NA; j_call: TRBJ1-1; cdr3_nt: TGTGCCAGCAGGGGAGACGGGGGGACTGAAGCTTTCTTT; cdr3_aa: CASRGDGGTEAFF
v_call: TRBV27; d_call: NA; clone_size: once; j_call: TRBJ2-3; cdr3_nt: TGTGCCAGCAGTTTTAGGAGGGGACTTTACACAGATACGCAGTATTTT; cdr3_aa: CASSFRRGLYTDTQYF
v_call: TRBV5-1; d_call: NA; clone_size: once; j_call: TRBJ1-1; cdr3_nt: TGCGCCAGCAGCTTGGCCGCGACAGAAGCTTTCTTT; cdr3_aa: CASSLAATEAFF
v_call: TRBV2; d_call: NA; clone_size: NA; j_call: TRBJ1-4; cdr3_nt: TGTGCCAGCAGGGGAGAGGGGGGGGCGCGAGGAACTAATGAAAAACTGTTTTTT; cdr3_aa: CASRGEGGARGTNEKLFF
v_call: TRBV9; d_call: NA; clone_size: once; j_call: TRBJ1-5; cdr3_nt: TGTGCCAGCAGCGCCCAGGGCAGGGACAATCAGCCCCAGCATTTT; cdr3_aa: CASSAQGRDNQPQHF
v_call: TRBV27; d_call: TRBD2; clone_size: few; j_call: TRBJ2-1; cdr3_nt: TGTGCCAGCAGCCTAACTAGCGGGAGGGCCGGGTACAATGAGCAGTTCTTC; cdr3_aa: CASSLTSGRAGYNEQFF